One sample yielded the 29 T cell receptor beta chains listed below, sequenced in a study of blood T cell repertoires in COVID-19. The assay was immunoSEQ multiplex PCR, and TCRdb's table has in-frame clones only and misses some. The sample has under 150,000 clones, 85% to 90% seen once; the top ten hold less than 4%. Sample: peripheral blood. These receptors came from a woman aged 55-70 years with active COVID-19.

The genes are TRBV28 and TRBJ1-2; TRBD1 might be the D (6 bases). Germline V gives CDR1 MDHEN, CDR2 SYDVKM. The CDR3 is 14 residues long. The germline V and J ends were trimmed by 8 bases and 5 bases, with 18 bases remaining between them. The CDR3 is CASRSPRGGYGYTF. The CDR3, as DNA: TGTGCCAGCCGAAGTCCCAGGGGCGGGTATGGCTACACCTTC.

The V call is TRBV3-1 (or the pseudogene TRBV3-2), the J call TRBJ2-5, with 7 bases identical to TRBD1. Looked up from germline, CDR1 is LGHDT and CDR2 is YNNKEL (reference sequence). CDR3 length: 14 amino acids. Losses at the gene ends were 8 bases for V and 2 bases for J; bases not matched to a gene: 8. For the CDR3, the DNA is TGTGCCAGCGCGGTCCCGGGACAGCAAGAGACCCAGTACTTC. It codes for CASAVPGQQETQYF.

The rearrangement uses TRBV5-1 and TRBJ2-7; tentative D call: TRBD2 (8 bases). Germline CDR1 reads SGHRS; CDR2 reads YFSETQ. V was clipped by 4 bases and J by 6 bases, with 23 bases between them. The CDR3 runs to 16 residues. Here the CDR3 reads CASSPGGSGSQVEQYF. The CDR3 DNA reads TGCGCCAGCAGCCCAGGGGGGAGCGGGAGCCAGGTCGAGCAGTACTTC.

The gene calls are TRBV6-4 and TRBJ1-1, with no clear D. Germline CDR1 and CDR2: MRHNA and SNTAGT. There are 13 residues in the CDR3. V was cut by 6 bases and J by 2 bases, with 10 bases left in between. The CDR3 region has the DNA TGTGCCAGCAGACGGGAGGAAAACACTGAAGCTTTCTTT. Translation: CASRREENTEAFF.

This chain joins TRBV7-2 and TRBJ2-3, with D maybe TRBD1 (6 bases). CDR1 is SGHTA and CDR2 is FQGNSA in the germline V gene. The CDR3 sequence is 15 residues long. Trimming cost V 4 bases and J 1 base, with 12 bases left between them. The CDR3 is CASSSRDTRTDTQYF. The CDR3 bases are TGTGCCAGCAGCTCCCGGGACACTCGCACAGATACGCAGTATTTT.

V gene TRBV6-2 or TRBV6-3 combines with J gene TRBJ2-6; D is uncertain. This CDR3 has 13 amino acids. CDR1 MNHEY and CDR2 SVGEGT come from the germline V gene. Trimming stripped 6 bases from V and 6 bases from J, with 9 bases between. The CDR3 loop is CASSPFSANVLTF. In nucleotides, the CDR3 is TGTGCCAGCAGCCCCTTCTCGGCCAACGTCCTGACTTTC.

The chain carries TRBV20-1 and TRBJ2-1; weak D call: TRBD2 (5 bases). From germline, CDR1 is DFQATT and CDR2 SNEGSKA (reference sequence). The CDR3 totals 10 residues. The CDR3 reads CSGVPNEQFF. The CDR3 DNA reads TGCAGCGGGGTTCCCAATGAGCAGTTCTTC.

The chain recombines TRBV3-1 (or the pseudogene TRBV3-2) with TRBJ1-4; no firm D call. V was shortened by 4 bases and J by 6 bases, with 9 bases between the two germline ends. CDR3 size: 13 residues. Germline CDR1 is LGHDT and CDR2 is YNNKEL (reference sequence). The CDR3: CASSPGIYEKLFF. CDR3 coding DNA: TGTGCCAGCAGCCCCGGGATCTATGAAAAACTGTTTTTT.

The chain employs TRBV18 and TRBJ1-3; a weak D match, TRBD1 (6 bases). The germline V gene has CDR1 KGHSH and CDR2 LQKENI. There are 15 residues in the CDR3. Trimming left V 2 bases short and J 0 bases short, with 8 bases between. DNA of the CDR3: TGTGCCAGCTCACCAACAGGGATCTCTGGAAACACCATATATTTT. Translating gives CASSPTGISGNTIYF. Drawing the rest from reference TRBV18 and TRBJ1-3, the complete variable domain is NAGVMQNPRHLVRRRGQEARLRCSPMKGHSHVYWYRQLPEEGLKFMVYLQKENIIDESGMPKERFSAEFPKEGPSILRIQQVVRGDSAAYFCASSPTGISGNTIYFGEGSWLTVV.

About this clone: The same CDR3 can be traced to other DNA sequences in this sample. The chain couples TRBV28 to TRBJ2-3; D call uncertain. Germline V lookup: CDR1 MDHEN, CDR2 SYDVKM. This CDR3 has 14 amino acids. V lost 5 bases and J 1 base, leaving 10 bases between the germline ends. The CDR3 protein is CASSLPTGTDTQYF. CDR3 nucleotides: TGTGCCAGCAGTCTCCCCACGGGCACAGATACGCAGTATTTT.

The chain links TRBV6-5 to TRBJ2-3; 8 nucleotides align to TRBD2. CDR3 length: 14 amino acids. V shed 7 bases, J shed 4 bases, and the junction held 7 bases outside the gene matches. Germline V lookup: CDR1 MNHEY, CDR2 SVGAGI. The CDR3 DNA reads as TGTGCCAGCAAGCGGGAGCGCCCCGCAGATACGCAGTATTTT. Its protein product is CASKRERPADTQYF.

The rearrangement links TRBV6-2 or TRBV6-3 to TRBJ2-1, with 10 bases that match TRBD1. CDR1 MNHEY and CDR2 SVGEGT come from the germline V gene. The CDR3 sequence is 15 residues long. V lost 4 bases, J lost 8 bases, and 8 bases stayed unmatched. In DNA, the CDR3 is TGTGCCAGCAGTTCCGGGACAGGGGAAATACATGAGCAGTTCTTC. This translates into CASSSGTGEIHEQFF.

V usage is TRBV7-2 and J usage is TRBJ2-1, with 8 bases that match TRBD1. V lost 4 bases and J lost 3; bases outside the gene matches: 5. The CDR3 covers 15 residues. Germline V lookup: CDR1 SGHTA, CDR2 FQGNSA. The CDR3 sequence: CASSSDRGRYNEQFF. Here the CDR3 DNA reads TGTGCCAGCAGCTCAGACAGGGGCCGCTACAATGAGCAGTTCTTC.

For the CDR3, the DNA is TGTGCCAGCAGCTGGGCCGGGACAGGGGGCACTGAAGCTTTCTTT. It yields the protein CASSWAGTGGTEAFF. This sequence joins TRBV7-9 and TRBJ1-1; 11 nucleotides align to TRBD1. The CDR3 has 15 residues. V lost 4 bases, J lost 4 bases, and 5 bases stayed unmatched. Germline CDR1 is SEHNR and CDR2 is FQNEAQ (reference sequence).

V gene TRBV24-1 combines with J gene TRBJ2-2; 8 bases match TRBD2. In germline, CDR1 is KGHDR, CDR2 SFDVKD. This CDR3 is 18 amino acids long. Unmatched junction bases numbered 15, after V lost 3 bases and J lost 7 bases. The CDR3 DNA follows: TGTGCCACCAGTGATCCCCGAGCGGGAGAAGGGAGCGGCGGGGAGCTGTTTTTT. Amino acids: CATSDPRAGEGSGGELFF.

The chain carries TRBV7-8 and TRBJ1-1; D remains ambiguous. Trimming pared 0 bases from V and 0 bases from J, leaving 5 bases between. Germline CDR1 SGHVS, CDR2 FQNEAQ. This CDR3 is 14 amino acids long. This chain's CDR3 is CASSLAGLNTEAFF. For the CDR3, the DNA is TGTGCCAGCAGCTTAGCTGGGCTGAACACTGAAGCTTTCTTT.

CDR3 loop: CASSYLGQGNNQPQHF. Written as DNA, the CDR3 is TGTGCCAGCAGTTACCTGGGACAGGGGAACAATCAGCCCCAGCATTTT. The chain employs TRBV6-2 or TRBV6-3 and TRBJ1-5, with 10 positions matching TRBD1. Looked up from germline, CDR1 is MNHEY and CDR2 is SVGEGT. V was pared by 2 bases and J by 3 bases, with 4 bases of the junction left unmatched. This CDR3 has 16 residues.

This chain joins TRBV6-2 or TRBV6-3 and TRBJ2-1; 10 nucleotides agree with TRBD1. Germline loops: CDR1 MNHEY, CDR2 SVGEGT. The CDR3 is made up of 20 amino acids. After removal of 5 bases from V and 6 bases from J, the junction contained 22 bases not matched to a gene. For the CDR3, the DNA is TGTGCCAGCAGTCCCGAGCGGTGGGACAGGGGTGTTCTAGGGGCCAATGAGCAGTTCTTC. It encodes CASSPERWDRGVLGANEQFF.

The rearrangement joins TRBV6-5 to TRBJ1-6; TRBD1 agrees at 7 bases. V was pared by 7 bases and J by 7 bases, with 7 bases of the junction left unmatched. The CDR3 runs 14 residues. CDR1 is MNHEY and CDR2 is SVGAGI in the germline V gene. CDR3 coding DNA: TGTGCCAGCACCTGGACAGGTGGAAATTCACCCCTCCACTTT. It codes for CASTWTGGNSPLHF.

The CDR3 DNA reads as TGTGCCATCAGTGAGTCGGACAGGATCCAAGAGACCCAGTACTTC. Residues: CAISESDRIQETQYF. The J gene is TRBJ2-5, the V gene TRBV10-3; 7 bases map to TRBD1. Germline CDR1 ENHRY, CDR2 SYGVKD. The trim removed 0 bases at V and 1 base at J, leaving 2 bases unmatched. This CDR3 spans 15 amino acids.

CDR3 sequence reads: CASSLAGGYEQYF. The DNA of the CDR3 is TGTGCCAGCAGCTTAGCGGGAGGCTACGAGCAGTACTTC. The V and J genes are TRBV7-3 and TRBJ2-7, with 8 bases aligning to TRBD2. The germline CDR1 and CDR2 sequences are SGHTA and FQGTGA. The CDR3 is 13 residues long. With V trimmed by 2 bases and J by 3 bases, 0 bases remained unmatched. Full variable domain (rest looked up from reference TRBV7-3 and TRBJ2-7): GAGVSQTPSNKVTEKGKYVELRCDPISGHTALYWYRQSLGQGPEFLIYFQGTGAADDSGLPNDRFFAVRPEGSVSTLKIQRTERGDSAVYLCASSLAGGYEQYFGPGTRLTVT.

The CDR3 nucleotides are TGTGCCAGCAGCTTAGACGACAGGACTAGCACAGATACGCAGTATTTT. Translating gives CASSLDDRTSTDTQYF. The genes are TRBV7-6 and TRBJ2-3; tentative D call: TRBD1 (6 bases). The CDR3 covers 16 residues. Trimming stripped 1 base from V and 0 bases from J, with 11 bases between. The germline V gene encodes CDR1 SGHVS and CDR2 FNYEAQ.

The chain joins TRBV10-3 to TRBJ1-2; 12 bases align to TRBD1. CDR1 ENHRY and CDR2 SYGVKD come from the germline V gene. The trim removed 9 bases at V and 8 bases at J, leaving 10 bases unmatched. The CDR3 covers 14 residues. The CDR3 protein is CAITEGQGAWGYTF. Here the CDR3 DNA reads TGTGCCATAACCGAGGGACAGGGGGCTTGGGGCTACACCTTC.

The chain couples TRBV5-6 to TRBJ2-3; a possible D gene is TRBD2 (5 bases). The germline gives CDR1 SGHDT, CDR2 YYEEEE. V dropped 2 bases and J dropped 0 bases, with 7 bases sitting between them. The CDR3 has 14 amino acids. The CDR3: CASSFRGSTDTQYF. Here the CDR3 DNA reads TGTGCCAGCAGCTTCCGAGGGAGCACAGATACGCAGTATTTT.

This chain joins TRBV28 and TRBJ1-3; 10 bases fit TRBD1. Germline V gene sequence: CDR1 MDHEN, CDR2 SYDVKM. V lost 8 bases and J lost 4; bases outside the gene matches: 5. The CDR3 sequence is 14 residues long. The CDR3 here is CASEGTGEGNTIYF. CDR3 nucleotides: TGTGCCAGCGAGGGGACAGGGGAAGGAAACACCATATATTTT.

This chain connects TRBV28 to TRBJ2-3; 14 bases align to TRBD2. The CDR3 is 18 amino acids. J gave up 5 bases and V 3 bases, and 10 bases lay outside the gene matches. Looked up from germline, CDR1 is MDHEN and CDR2 is SYDVKM. CDR3 sequence reads: CASSFPGTSGRLKDTQYF. The CDR3 nucleotides read TGTGCCAGCAGTTTTCCCGGGACTAGCGGGAGATTGAAAGATACGCAGTATTTT.

This sequence joins TRBV7-9 and TRBJ2-3; 8 bases are a match to TRBD2. CDR1 SEHNR and CDR2 FQNEAQ come from the germline V gene (reference sequence). This CDR3 is built from 16 residues. The V gene end was trimmed by 4 bases and the J gene end by 0 bases; junction bases not matched to a gene: 6. CDR3 amino acids: CASSSGGGASTDTQYF. The DNA for the CDR3 is TGTGCCAGCAGCTCGGGAGGGGGGGCAAGCACAGATACGCAGTATTTT.

This clone has a single count. V gene TRBV7-2 combines with J gene TRBJ1-4, with a weak D call TRBD1 (6 bases). The CDR3 contains 16 residues. The V gene's germline CDR1 is SGHTA and CDR2 FQGNSA. With 0 bases removed from V and 5 bases from J, the gap between germline ends came to 13 bases. CDR3: CASSLAWAGVNEKLFF. CDR3 coding DNA: TGTGCCAGCAGCTTAGCGTGGGCAGGGGTCAATGAAAAACTGTTTTTT.

This chain joins TRBV28 and TRBJ2-1; 9 positions match TRBD2. This CDR3 spans 14 amino acids. Germline loops: CDR1 MDHEN, CDR2 SYDVKM. V shed 5 bases and J 5 bases; nucleotides not matched to a gene: 4. CDR3 sequence: CASSRIAGDNEQFF. CDR3 in DNA: TGTGCCAGCAGTCGGATAGCGGGAGACAATGAGCAGTTCTTC.